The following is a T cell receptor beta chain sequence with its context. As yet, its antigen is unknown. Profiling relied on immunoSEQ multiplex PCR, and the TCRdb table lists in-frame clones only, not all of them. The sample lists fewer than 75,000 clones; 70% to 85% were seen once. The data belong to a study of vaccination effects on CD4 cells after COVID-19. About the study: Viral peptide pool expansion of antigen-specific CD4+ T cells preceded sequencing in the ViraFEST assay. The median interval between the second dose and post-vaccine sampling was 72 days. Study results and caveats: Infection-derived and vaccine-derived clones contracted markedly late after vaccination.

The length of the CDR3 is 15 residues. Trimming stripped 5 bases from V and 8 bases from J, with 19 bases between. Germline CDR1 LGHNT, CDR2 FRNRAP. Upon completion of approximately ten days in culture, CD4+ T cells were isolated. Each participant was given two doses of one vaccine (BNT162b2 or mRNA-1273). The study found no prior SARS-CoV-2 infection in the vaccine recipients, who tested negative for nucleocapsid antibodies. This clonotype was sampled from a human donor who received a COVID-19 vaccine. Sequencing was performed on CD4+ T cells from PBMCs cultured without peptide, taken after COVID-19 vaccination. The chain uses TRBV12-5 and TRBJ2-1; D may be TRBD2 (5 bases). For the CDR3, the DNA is TGTGCTAGTGGTCCCAGTTTAACTAGTTCCGATGAGCAGTTCTTC. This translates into CASGPSLTSSDEQFF.